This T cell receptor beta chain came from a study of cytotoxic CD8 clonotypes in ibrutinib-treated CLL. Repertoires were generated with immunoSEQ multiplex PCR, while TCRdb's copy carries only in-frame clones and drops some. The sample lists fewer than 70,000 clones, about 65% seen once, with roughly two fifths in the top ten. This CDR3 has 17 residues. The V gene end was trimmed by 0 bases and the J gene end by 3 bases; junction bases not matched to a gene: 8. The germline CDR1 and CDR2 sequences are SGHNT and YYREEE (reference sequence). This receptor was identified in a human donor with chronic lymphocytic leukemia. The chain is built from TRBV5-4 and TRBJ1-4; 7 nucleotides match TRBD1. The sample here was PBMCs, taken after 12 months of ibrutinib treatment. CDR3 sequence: CASSLGPPGTANEKLFF. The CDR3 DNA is TGTGCCAGCAGCTTGGGACCCCCGGGGACAGCTAATGAAAAACTGTTTTTT.